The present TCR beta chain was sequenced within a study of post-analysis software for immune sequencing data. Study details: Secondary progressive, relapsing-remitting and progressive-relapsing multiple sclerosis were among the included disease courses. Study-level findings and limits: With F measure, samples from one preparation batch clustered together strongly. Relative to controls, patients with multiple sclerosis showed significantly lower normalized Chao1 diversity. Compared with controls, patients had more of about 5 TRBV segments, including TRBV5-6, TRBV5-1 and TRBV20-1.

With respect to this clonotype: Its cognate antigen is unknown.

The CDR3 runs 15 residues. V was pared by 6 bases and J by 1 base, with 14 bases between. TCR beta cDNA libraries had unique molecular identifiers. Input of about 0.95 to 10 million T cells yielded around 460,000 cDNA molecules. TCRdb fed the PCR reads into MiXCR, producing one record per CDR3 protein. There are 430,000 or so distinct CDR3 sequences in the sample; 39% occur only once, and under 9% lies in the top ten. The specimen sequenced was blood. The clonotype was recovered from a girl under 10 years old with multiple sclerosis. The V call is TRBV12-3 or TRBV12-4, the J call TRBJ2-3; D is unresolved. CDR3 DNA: TGTGCCAGCAGAACCAACCTCGGGCGCACAGATACGCAGTATTTT. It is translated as CASRTNLGRTDTQYF.